The clone carrying this TCR beta chain was found a few times. CDR1 and CDR2 (germline): SGDLS, YYNGEE. The CDR3 has 16 amino acids. Deletions cut 0 bases from V and 0 bases from J, with 10 bases between. This sample is part of a study of PD-1 blockade in mismatch repair-deficient tumors. TCRdb keeps only in-frame clones here, not all; method: immunoSEQ multiplex PCR. The sample contains around 100,000 clones, 65% to 80% of which appear only once. The chain couples TRBV9 to TRBJ1-3; no clear D. Specimen: peripheral blood, collected 60 weeks after starting pembrolizumab. The sequence derives from an adult with mismatch repair-deficient cancer. DNA of the CDR3: TGTGCCAGCAGCGTAGAAGGCAGGAACTCTGGAAACACCATATATTTT. Translation: CASSVEGRNSGNTIYF.